This TCR beta chain emerged from a study of blood T cell repertoires in COVID-19. Study summary: Acute and convalescent COVID-19 samples came from the United States, Italy and Spain. Sources were T cells, B-cell-depleted T cells, or PBMCs; the material itself was cDNA or gDNA.

Per the original data handling: Cell counts per sample came from amplifying reference gene primers. Profiled with immunoSEQ multiplex PCR; TCRdb holds only in-frame clones, not every one. V, J and clone size reflect that table, while D and trimming were determined from the DNA. The table records nearly 200,000 clones, less than 90% of them present only once. Material for sequencing was peripheral blood. This receptor was obtained from a human donor in a cohort sampled during active COVID-19.

CDR3 loop: CASTGQGWRAEAFF. The CDR3 DNA is TGTGCCAGCACTGGACAGGGGTGGAGGGCTGAAGCTTTCTTT. The rearrangement joins TRBV5-6 to TRBJ1-1; TRBD1 agrees at 9 bases. CDR3 size: 14 residues. V lost 6 bases, J lost 6 bases, and 9 bases stayed unmatched. Looked up from germline, CDR1 is SGHDT and CDR2 is YYEEEE. Looking up the rest from reference TRBV5-6 and TRBJ1-1 gives the full variable domain: DAGVTQSPTHLIKTRGQQVTLRCSPKSGHDTVSWYQQALGQGPQFIFQYYEEEERQRGNFPDRFSGHQFPNYSSELNVNALLLGDSALYLCASTGQGWRAEAFFGQGTRLTVV.